The present T cell receptor (beta chain) was sequenced within a study of early T cells in non-severe SARS-CoV-2 infection. CDR3 length equals 13 residues. Trimming took off 1 base at V and 3 bases at J, with 10 bases between the two ends. The germline gives CDR1 GTSNPN, CDR2 SVGIG (reference sequence). TCRdb fed the 5' RACE reads into MiXCR, producing one record per CDR3 protein. The table has roughly 120,000 distinct CDR3 sequences, around 12% seen once. This clonotype was observed many times. This chain uses TRBV30 with TRBJ2-7; unclear D gene. The sequences come from whole blood, collected at baseline. This TCR was sampled from an adult who was a healthcare worker with PCR-confirmed SARS-CoV-2 infection or an uninfected control (not recorded which). The CDR3 sequence is CAWSGTGHYEQYF. CDR3 sequence (DNA): TGTGCCTGGAGTGGTACGGGCCACTACGAGCAGTACTTC.